Listed here are 3 T cell receptor beta chains from one sample, sequenced in a study of cytomegalovirus exposure and HLA in healthy donors. Measured with immunoSEQ multiplex PCR; TCRdb has only the in-frame clones, and not every one. The sample includes 250,000 to 350,000 clones, roughly 87% seen only once; the top ten take approximately 1.2%. The specimen was PBMCs. The receptors here all came from a woman in her thirties in good health and CMV-seropositive.

The genes are TRBV9 and TRBJ2-1; 11 bases match TRBD2. The CDR3 contains 16 residues. Germline trimming cut 2 bases from V and 0 bases from J; bases unmatched to any gene: 1. From germline, CDR1 is SGDLS and CDR2 YYNGEE. As DNA, the CDR3 is TGTGCCAGCAGCGTTAGCGGGAGGGGCTCCTACAATGAGCAGTTCTTC. It encodes CASSVSGRGSYNEQFF.

The chain has TRBV27 and TRBJ2-3; weak D call: TRBD2 (6 bases). Trimming stripped 4 bases from V and 1 base from J, with 12 bases between. Germline CDR1 reads MNHEY; CDR2 reads SMNVEV (reference sequence). The CDR3 has 15 amino acids. The CDR3, as DNA: TGTGCCAGCAGTTCCGCGGGACGCCGCACAGATACGCAGTATTTT. Residues: CASSSAGRRTDTQYF.

CDR3 in DNA: TGTGCCAGCAGCTTGGGTCTGGGGGGAAACACCATATATTTT. This sequence encodes CASSLGLGGNTIYF. The rearrangement uses TRBV13 and TRBJ1-3; D not resolved. Trimming took 3 bases from V and 4 from J, leaving 10 bases between them. The CDR3 has 14 residues. From germline, CDR1 is PRHDT and CDR2 FYEKMQ (reference sequence).